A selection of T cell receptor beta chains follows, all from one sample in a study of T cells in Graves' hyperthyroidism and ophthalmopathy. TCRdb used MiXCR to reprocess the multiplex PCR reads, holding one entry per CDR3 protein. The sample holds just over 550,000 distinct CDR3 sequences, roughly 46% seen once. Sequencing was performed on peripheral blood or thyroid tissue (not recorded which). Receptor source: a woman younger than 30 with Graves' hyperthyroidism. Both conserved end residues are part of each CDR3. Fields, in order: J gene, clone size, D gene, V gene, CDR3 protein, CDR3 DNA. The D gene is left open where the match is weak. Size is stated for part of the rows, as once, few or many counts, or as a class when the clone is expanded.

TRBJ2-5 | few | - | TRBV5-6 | CASSWNQETQYF | TGTGCCAGCAGCTGGAACCAAGAGACCCAGTACTTC
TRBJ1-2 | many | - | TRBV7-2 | CASSLGGAGGYTF | TGTGCCAGCAGCTTAGGCGGAGCGGGTGGCTACACCTTC
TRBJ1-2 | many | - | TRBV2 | CASRWVGNYGYTF | TGTGCCAGCCGATGGGTCGGTAACTATGGCTACACCTTC
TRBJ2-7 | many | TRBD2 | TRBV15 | CATSRARTSGTYEQYF | TGTGCCACCAGCAGAGCCCGGACTAGCGGGACCTACGAGCAGTACTTC
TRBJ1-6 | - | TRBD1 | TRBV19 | CASRMGQGARGYNSPLHF | TGTGCCAGTAGGATGGGACAGGGGGCTCGGGGCTATAATTCACCCCTCCACTTT
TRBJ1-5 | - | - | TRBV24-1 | CASGEQPQHF | TGTGCCTCAGGGGAACAGCCCCAGCATTTT
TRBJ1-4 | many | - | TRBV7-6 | CASSDDGKLFF | TGTGCCAGCAGCGACGACGGGAAACTGTTTTTT
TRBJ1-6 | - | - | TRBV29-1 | CSVPTGRNSPLHF | TGCAGCGTGCCCACAGGGAGGAATTCACCCCTCCACTTT
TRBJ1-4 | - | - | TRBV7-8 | CASSLEMALTGRKLFF | TGTGCCAGCAGCTTAGAAATGGCCCTGACAGGTCGAAAACTGTTTTTT
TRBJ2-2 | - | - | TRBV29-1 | CSFGGRRAGELFF | TGCAGCTTCGGAGGGCGAAGGGCCGGGGAGCTGTTTTTT
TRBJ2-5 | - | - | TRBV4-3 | CASSQVRAGSGKETQYF | TGCGCCAGCAGCCAAGTACGGGCAGGGAGTGGCAAAGAGACCCAGTACTTC
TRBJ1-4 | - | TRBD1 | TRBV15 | CATSRVGTGRYLEKLFF | TGTGCCACCAGCAGGGTCGGGACAGGACGATACCTAGAAAAACTGTTTTTT
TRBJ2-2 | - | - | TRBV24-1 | CATSDVQRFTNTGELYF | TGTGCCACCAGTGACGTGCAGAGGTTCACGAACACCGGGGAGCTGTACTTC
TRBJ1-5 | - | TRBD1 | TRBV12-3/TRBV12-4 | CASSLGSDRRHLPQHF | TGTGCCAGCAGCTTAGGATCGGACAGGCGACATCTGCCCCAGCATTTT
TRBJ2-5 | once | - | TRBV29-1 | CSVDGGETQYF | TGCAGCGTTGATGGGGGAGAGACCCAGTACTTC
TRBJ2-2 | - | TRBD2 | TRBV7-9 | CASSPTGLGRNTGELFF | TGTGCCAGCAGCCCAACCGGACTAGGCCGGAACACCGGGGAGCTGTTTTTT
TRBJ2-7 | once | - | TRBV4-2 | CASSQGLSIYEQYF | TGTGCCAGCAGCCAAGGGTTAAGTATCTACGAGCAGTACTTC
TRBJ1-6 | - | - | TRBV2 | CASSVGQYNSPLHF | TGTGCCAGCAGCGTCGGACAGTATAATTCACCCCTCCACTTT
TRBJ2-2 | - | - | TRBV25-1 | CASSEYRGEGELFF | TGTGCCAGCAGTGAATATAGGGGGGAAGGGGAGCTGTTTTTT
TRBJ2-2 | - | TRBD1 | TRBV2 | CASDRVPGELFF | TGTGCCAGTGACAGGGTTCCCGGGGAGCTGTTTTTT
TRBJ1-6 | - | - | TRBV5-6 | CASSPVAGSSPLHF | TGTGCCAGCAGCCCGGTGGCAGGGAGTTCACCCCTCCACTTT
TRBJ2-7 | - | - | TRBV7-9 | CASSLRDFPYEQYF | TGTGCCAGCAGCCTACGGGACTTTCCCTACGAGCAGTACTTC
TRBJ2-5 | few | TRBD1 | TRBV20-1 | CSARDEGAGSWETQYF | TGCAGTGCTAGAGATGAGGGGGCAGGCTCATGGGAGACCCAGTACTTC
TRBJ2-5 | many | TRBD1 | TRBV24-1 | CATSDLRGTGVETQYF | TGTGCCACCAGTGATTTACGGGGGACAGGGGTGGAGACCCAGTACTTC
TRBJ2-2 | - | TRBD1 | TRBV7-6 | CASRRTGTGNTGELFF | TGTGCCAGCAGACGTACCGGGACAGGGAACACCGGGGAGCTGTTTTTT
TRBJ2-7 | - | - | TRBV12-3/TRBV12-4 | CASSSTRPPYEQYF | TGTGCCAGCAGTTCCACCCGGCCTCCCTACGAGCAGTACTTC
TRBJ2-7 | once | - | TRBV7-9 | CASSLDLPGYEQYF | TGTGCCAGCAGCTTGGATCTCCCGGGCTACGAGCAGTACTTC
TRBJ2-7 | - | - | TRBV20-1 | CSATALEDEQYF | TGCAGTGCCACGGCCCTAGAGGACGAGCAGTACTTC
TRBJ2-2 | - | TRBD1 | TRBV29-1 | CSATGTGGTGELFF | TGCAGCGCGACCGGGACAGGGGGCACCGGGGAGCTGTTTTTT
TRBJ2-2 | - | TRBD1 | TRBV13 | CASSEQGRGELFF | TGTGCCAGCAGTGAACAGGGGCGGGGGGAGCTGTTTTTT
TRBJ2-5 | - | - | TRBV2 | CATSERDGEETQYF | TGTGCCACCAGTGAACGGGACGGCGAAGAGACCCAGTACTTC
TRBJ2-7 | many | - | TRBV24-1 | CATSDLGLEQYF | TGTGCCACCAGTGATTTGGGGCTCGAGCAGTACTTC
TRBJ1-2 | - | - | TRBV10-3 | CAIGALHGYTF | TGTGCCATCGGGGCTCTCCATGGCTACACCTTC
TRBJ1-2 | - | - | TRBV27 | CASSWGWGPNYGYTF | TGTGCCAGCAGTTGGGGGTGGGGGCCTAACTATGGCTACACCTTC
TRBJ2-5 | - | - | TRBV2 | CARTGTPGVETQYF | TGTGCGAGGACCGGGACGCCGGGTGTAGAGACCCAGTACTTC
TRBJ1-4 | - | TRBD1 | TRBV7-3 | CASSLEQGHEKLFF | TGTGCCAGCAGCTTAGAACAGGGGCATGAAAAACTGTTTTTT
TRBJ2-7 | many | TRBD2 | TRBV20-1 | CSATSGTSGSEAYEQYF | TGCAGTGCCACATCCGGGACTAGCGGGAGTGAGGCCTACGAGCAGTACTTC
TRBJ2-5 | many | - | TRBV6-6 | CASSDVETQYF | TGTGCCAGCAGCGACGTAGAGACCCAGTACTTC
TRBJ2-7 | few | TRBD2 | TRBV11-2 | CASSFLAGVSEQYF | TGTGCCAGCAGCTTCTTAGCGGGAGTTTCCGAGCAGTACTTC
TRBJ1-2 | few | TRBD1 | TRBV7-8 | CASSSGQGSRYGYTF | TGTGCCAGCAGCTCCGGACAGGGTAGTAGATATGGCTACACCTTC
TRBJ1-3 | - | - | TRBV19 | CASSMRGSSGNTIYF | TGTGCCAGTAGTATGCGGGGGAGCTCTGGAAACACCATATATTTT
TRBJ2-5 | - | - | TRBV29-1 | CSAISNEQYF | TGCAGCGCGATAAGCAATGAGCAGTACTTC
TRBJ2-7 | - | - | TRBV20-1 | CSADGQYF | TGCAGTGCCGACGGGCAGTACTTC
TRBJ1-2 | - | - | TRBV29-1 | CSPRDGDYGYTF | TGCAGCCCCCGGGACGGGGACTATGGCTACACCTTC
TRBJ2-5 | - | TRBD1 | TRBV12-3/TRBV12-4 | CASSRYRGETQYF | TGTGCCAGCAGTAGATACAGGGGAGAGACCCAGTACTTC
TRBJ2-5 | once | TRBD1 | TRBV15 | CATSRNRGIAQETQYF | TGTGCCACCAGCAGGAACAGGGGAATCGCCCAAGAGACCCAGTACTTC